The clone carrying this T cell receptor (beta chain) has just a few counts. Its antigen is undetermined. The sequenced template was cDNA made from the entire isolated RNA. Assay: immunoSEQ multiplex PCR; the TCRdb copy retains only in-frame clones and omits some. The table records 600,000 to 700,000 clones, about an eighth of them present only once. The data stem from a study of beta chain features in type 1 diabetes. Overall study context: Taken together, all samples contributed 107,917,701 examined sorted cells. Whole-study results and caveats: Shorter TCRB CDR3s, moderately but significantly so, were found in Type 1 diabetes patients in all four CD4+ subsets.

The CDR3 covers 13 residues. Germline V lookup: CDR1 MNHEY, CDR2 SVGAGI. Trimming stripped 8 bases from V and 0 bases from J, with 10 bases between. V gene TRBV6-5 combines with J gene TRBJ2-5; TRBD1 is a possible D gene (5 bases). The source is a man between 18 and 29 years old with type 1 diabetes. Specimen: naive CD4+ T cells from blood. The DNA for the CDR3 is TGTGCCAGCGGAAGCAGGGACCAAGAGACCCAGTACTTC. As protein: CASGSRDQETQYF.